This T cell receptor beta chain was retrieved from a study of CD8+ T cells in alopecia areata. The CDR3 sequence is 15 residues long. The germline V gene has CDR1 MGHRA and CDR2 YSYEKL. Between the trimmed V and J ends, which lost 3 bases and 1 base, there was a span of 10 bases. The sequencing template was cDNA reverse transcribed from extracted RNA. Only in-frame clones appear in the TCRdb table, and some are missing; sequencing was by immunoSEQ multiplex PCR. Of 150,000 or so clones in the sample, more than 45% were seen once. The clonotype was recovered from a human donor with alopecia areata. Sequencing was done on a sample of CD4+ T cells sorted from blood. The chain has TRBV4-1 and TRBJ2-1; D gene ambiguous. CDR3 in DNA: TGCGCCAGCAGCCAGTTGATAGGGTCCTACAATGAGCAGTTCTTC. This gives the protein CASSQLIGSYNEQFF.